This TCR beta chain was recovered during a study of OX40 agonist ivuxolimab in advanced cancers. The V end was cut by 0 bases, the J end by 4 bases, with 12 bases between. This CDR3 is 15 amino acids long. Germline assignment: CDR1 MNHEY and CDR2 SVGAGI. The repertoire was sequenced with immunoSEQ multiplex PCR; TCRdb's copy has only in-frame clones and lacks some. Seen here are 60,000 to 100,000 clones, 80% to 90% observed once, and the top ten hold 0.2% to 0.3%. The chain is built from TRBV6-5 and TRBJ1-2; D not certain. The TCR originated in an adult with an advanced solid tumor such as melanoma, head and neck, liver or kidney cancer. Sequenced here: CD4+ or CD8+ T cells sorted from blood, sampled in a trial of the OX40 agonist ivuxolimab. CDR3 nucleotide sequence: TGTGCCAGCAGTTACTCGAAAACCCCGCGCTATGGCTACACCTTC. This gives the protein CASSYSKTPRYGYTF.